This record looks at one T cell receptor beta chain sequence and its context. Antigen: not known. These data originate in a study of identical twins. Study-wide points: For monozygotic twins, models underestimated out-of-frame TCR alpha sharing. Excess sharing between twins was weaker in beta out-of-frame sequences.

TCRdb used MiXCR to reprocess the 5' RACE reads, holding one entry per CDR3 protein. The sample has 400,000 or so distinct CDR3 sequences; 7% to 9.5% are singletons. V lost 3 bases to trimming and J lost 5 bases; unmatched junction nucleotides: 7. The germline CDR1 and CDR2 sequences are SEHNR and FQNEAQ (reference sequence). This CDR3 has 15 amino acids. The chain carries TRBV7-9 and TRBJ2-1, with 7 positions matching TRBD2. Sample: naive T cells sorted from blood. The clonotype comes from a woman between 50 and 59 years old in good health. The CDR3 loop is CASSFLAGADNEQFF. In DNA form, the CDR3 reads TGTGCCAGCAGCTTCCTCGCGGGAGCGGACAATGAGCAGTTCTTC.